Listed below are T cell receptor beta chains from one sample, sequenced in a study of OX40 agonist ivuxolimab in advanced cancers. Generated by immunoSEQ multiplex PCR, the TCRdb table keeps only in-frame clones and is missing some. The sample holds 65,000 to 80,000 clones, approximately 84% seen once. Sequenced here: CD4+ or CD8+ T cells sorted from blood, sampled in a trial of the OX40 agonist ivuxolimab. All receptors derive from an adult with an advanced solid tumor such as melanoma, head and neck, liver or kidney cancer. The CDR3 runs from the conserved cysteine through the conserved F or W. Each record gives: D gene, clone size, V gene, J gene, CDR3 protein, CDR3 DNA. A D gene is named only where the DNA matches it firmly. The size field is filled for only some rows; it gives once, few, many or a size class.

>NA|NA|TRBV6-1|TRBJ2-3
CASRGGQFITDTQYF
TGTGCCAGCAGAGGCGGACAGTTTATCACAGATACGCAGTATTTT
>TRBD1|NA|TRBV6-1|TRBJ2-1
CASSTGRNNEQFF
TGTGCCAGTTCGACAGGGCGGAACAATGAGCAGTTCTTC
>NA|once|TRBV27|TRBJ2-2
CASSSGWTNTGELFF
TGTGCCAGCAGCTCAGGGTGGACGAACACCGGGGAGCTGTTTTTT
>NA|NA|TRBV25-1|TRBJ2-7
CASSEYTGGSSYEQYF
TGTGCCAGCAGTGAATATACGGGTGGGTCCTCCTACGAGCAGTACTTC
>NA|NA|TRBV4-3|TRBJ2-1
CASSLTGWNEQFF
TGCGCCAGCAGCCTTACAGGGTGGAATGAGCAGTTCTTC
>TRBD1|NA|TRBV2|TRBJ2-3
CASSRTGTGGPISTDTQYF
TGTGCCAGCAGTCGGACCGGGACAGGGGGCCCCATTAGCACAGATACGCAGTATTTT
>NA|NA|TRBV5-4|TRBJ2-2
CASSSNSAGELFF
TGTGCCAGCAGCTCCAACTCTGCCGGGGAGCTGTTTTTT
>NA|NA|TRBV9|TRBJ1-3
CASSVDSGNTIYF
TGTGCCAGCAGCGTTGACTCTGGAAACACCATATATTTT
>NA|NA|TRBV6-1|TRBJ1-1
CASSESYRGTEAFF
TGTGCCAGCAGTGAATCCTACAGAGGGACTGAAGCTTTCTTT
>NA|once|TRBV5-1|TRBJ1-3
CASSPPGDGNTIYF
TGCGCCAGCAGCCCCCCCGGAGACGGAAACACCATATATTTT